These 13 T cell receptor beta chains were all obtained from the same sample, sequenced in a study of blood T cells in healthy people across ages. A J-beta primer mix and a sample-barcoded 5' primer were used in a second PCR of about 7 to 11 cycles. One entry per CDR3 protein, called by TCRdb with MiXCR from the 5' RACE reads. The data contain some 760,000 distinct CDR3 sequences, 20% to 25% of them singletons. The sample also formed part of further work on T cells of mothers and their children.

Sequenced input: blood. Receptors originate from a boy younger than 18 in good health.

This clonotype was seen a handful of times. The chain combines TRBV7-9 with TRBJ2-1; no reliable D call. The CDR3 is made up of 16 amino acids. Germline V gene lookup returns CDR1 SEHNR and CDR2 FQNEAQ (reference sequence). V lost 2 bases to trimming and J lost 0 bases, with 11 bases between them. DNA for the CDR3: TGTGCCAGCAGCTTATGGTCGAGCAGCTCCTACAATGAGCAGTTCTTC. Protein: CASSLWSSSSYNEQFF. Looking up the rest from reference TRBV7-9 and TRBJ2-1 gives the full variable domain: DTGVSQNPRHKITKRGQNVTFRCDPISEHNRLYWYRQTLGQGPEFLTYFQNEAQLEKSRLLSDRFSAERPKGSFSTLEIQRTEQGDSAMYLCASSLWSSSSYNEQFFGPGTRLTVL.

The J gene is TRBJ1-4, the V gene TRBV9, with no clear D. CDR3 length equals 14 residues. Trimming left V 3 bases short and J 3 bases short, with 9 bases between. Germline loops: CDR1 SGDLS, CDR2 YYNGEE. Here the CDR3 DNA reads TGTGCCAGCAGCGCGGGAGGGTCTAATGAAAAACTGTTTTTT. Translation: CASSAGGSNEKLFF.

This clonotype has a handful of counts. The chain recombines TRBV25-1 with TRBJ2-1; D not certain. V lost 6 bases and J 5 bases, leaving 11 bases between the germline ends. The V gene's germline CDR1 is MGHDK and CDR2 SYGVNS. The CDR3 is 13 amino acids. The chain's CDR3 is CASRAGDHNEQFF. The DNA for the CDR3 is TGTGCCAGCAGGGCTGGCGACCACAATGAGCAGTTCTTC.

The chain joins TRBV7-9 to TRBJ2-7; D is unresolved. V was shortened by 2 bases and J by 3 bases, with 8 bases between the two germline ends. Germline CDR1 and CDR2: SEHNR and FQNEAQ (reference sequence). CDR3 length: 13 amino acids. CDR3 coding DNA: TGTGCCAGCAGCTTACGGTCAGACTACGAGCAGTACTTC. Protein product: CASSLRSDYEQYF.

The rearrangement links TRBV2 to TRBJ2-4; D gene ambiguous. The CDR3 is 12 amino acids. V was trimmed by 6 bases and J by 3 bases, leaving 6 bases between them. Germline V gives CDR1 SNHLY, CDR2 FYNNEI. The CDR3: CASRVNKNIQYF. DNA for the CDR3: TGTGCCAGCAGGGTCAACAAAAACATTCAGTACTTC.

V gene TRBV7-2 combines with J gene TRBJ2-7, with D perhaps matching TRBD1 or TRBD2 (5 bases each). Germline V gives CDR1 SGHTA, CDR2 FQGNSA. This CDR3 spans 15 amino acids. Trimming pared 4 bases from V and 0 bases from J, leaving 13 bases between. The CDR3 here is CASSSWGSRSYEQYF. The DNA of the CDR3 is TGTGCCAGCAGCTCGTGGGGGAGTCGCTCCTACGAGCAGTACTTC.

The CDR3 region has the DNA TGTGCCAGCAGCTTTCTAGCGTGGGAAGAGACCCAGTACTTC. As protein: CASSFLAWEETQYF. The rearrangement joins TRBV13 to TRBJ2-5, with TRBD2 as a possible D gene (6 bases). The V gene's germline CDR1 is PRHDT and CDR2 FYEKMQ (reference sequence). This CDR3 is built from 14 residues. The germline V and J ends were trimmed by 3 bases and 3 bases, with 11 bases remaining between them.

This clonotype was detected only a few times. The CDR3 DNA is TGTGCCAGCAGCGCGACGGACGGGAGGGAGACCCAGTACTTC. Amino acid sequence: CASSATDGRETQYF. J is TRBJ2-5 and V is TRBV7-9; 7 positions agree with TRBD2. V lost 5 bases, J lost 5 bases, and 8 bases stayed unmatched. Germline V CDR1 and CDR2: SEHNR, FQNEAQ (reference sequence). The CDR3 runs 14 residues.

The V and J genes are TRBV12-3 or TRBV12-4 and TRBJ2-5, with 8 positions matching TRBD2. The trim removed 6 bases at V and 5 bases at J, leaving 5 bases unmatched. This CDR3 contains 13 residues. The CDR3 DNA reads as TGTGCCAGCAGACCGGGACTAGTGGAGACCCAGTACTTC. This gives the protein CASRPGLVETQYF.

The sample holds a few counts of this clonotype. The chain uses TRBV12-3 or TRBV12-4 and TRBJ2-5; D not certain. This CDR3 is built from 14 residues. The V end was cut by 6 bases, the J end by 5 bases, with 16 bases between. As DNA, the CDR3 is TGTGCCAGCAGGTCTACAGTTAGGTCGGAGACCCAGTACTTC. Amino acid sequence: CASRSTVRSETQYF.

V is TRBV20-1 and J is TRBJ1-1; D is perhaps TRBD1 (5 bases). The V and J ends lost 2 bases and 1 base respectively, with 23 bases between them. The CDR3 spans 18 residues. Germline V gene sequence: CDR1 DFQATT, CDR2 SNEGSKA (reference sequence). CDR3 in amino acids: CSARPPAGLRRGNTEAFF. CDR3 coding DNA: TGCAGTGCTAGACCCCCTGCGGGACTCAGAAGAGGGAACACTGAAGCTTTCTTT.

This rearrangement joins TRBV29-1 to TRBJ2-7; D is unclear. V was shortened by 8 bases and J by 7 bases, with 18 bases between the two germline ends. CDR1 and CDR2 from the germline V gene are SQVTM and ANQGSEA. The CDR3 consists of 12 residues. The CDR3 protein is CSQNLQNLEQYF. The CDR3 DNA is TGCAGCCAAAATCTTCAAAACTTGGAGCAGTACTTC.

As concerns this clonotype: A read error may account for a junction end that differs from germline. The V call is TRBV3-1, the J call TRBJ2-3; 8 bases align to TRBD2. This CDR3 is 15 amino acids long. Germline lookup yields CDR1 LGHDT and CDR2 YNNKEL (reference sequence). In DNA form, the CDR3 reads TGTGCCAGCAGCTTCGGGGGGGTCAGCACAGATACGCAGTGTTTT. Residues: CASSFGGVSTDTQCF.